This TCR beta chain was sequenced during a study of CD8+ T cells in alopecia areata. About the research overall: The study gave tofacitinib for 6 to 18 months, then 6 months off drug.

The authors extracted RNA and reverse transcribed it into cDNA as the sequencing template. Profiled with immunoSEQ multiplex PCR; TCRdb holds only in-frame clones, not every one. The sample shows 100,000 to 150,000 clones, approximately 49% of them seen only once. Sequenced material: CD8+ T cells sorted from blood, taken at week 0. This receptor was identified in a human donor with alopecia areata.

CDR3 loop: CASSPRTGSPLHF. CDR3 bases: TGTGCCAGCAGTCCCCGGACGGGTTCACCCCTCCACTTT. The chain couples TRBV27 to TRBJ1-6; D call uncertain. The CDR3 is 13 residues long. Trimming removed 5 bases from V and 9 bases from J, with 11 bases in between. The germline V gene has CDR1 MNHEY and CDR2 SMNVEV (reference sequence).